The sequence of this T cell receptor (beta chain) was determined in a study of T cells after yellow fever vaccination. Trimming removed 0 bases at V and 5 bases at J, with 13 bases between. Germline V lookup: CDR1 DFQATT, CDR2 SNEGSKA (reference sequence). The CDR3 runs 14 residues. For TCR, cDNA came from 5'RACE template switching, which added a universal primer site and UMIs. TCRdb re-called the 5' RACE reads with MiXCR, one entry per CDR3 protein. The sample contains 300,000 to 400,000 distinct CDR3 sequences, around 13% of which appear only once. J is TRBJ2-5 and V is TRBV20-1, with D possibly being TRBD1 (6 bases). This material consisted of CD4+ T cells sorted from PBMCs, taken 15 days after the yellow fever booster vaccination. This sequence originates from a man younger than 35 who received the YFV17D yellow fever vaccine. CDR3 sequence: CSAREYYRVETQYF. CDR3 nucleotide sequence: TGCAGTGCTAGAGAGTATTACAGGGTTGAGACCCAGTACTTC.